Shown below are 5 T cell receptor beta chains from a single sample sequenced in a study of CD8+ T cells in alopecia areata. RNA was isolated and reverse transcribed to cDNA, the sequencing template. Some clones are missing from TCRdb's copy, which holds only in-frame ones; the method was immunoSEQ multiplex PCR. Altogether 130,000 or so clones are present, over 60% being singletons, with the ten largest covering approximately 5.1%. Treatment described: oral pan-JAK inhibitor, 5-10 mg twice daily. The starting material was CD4+ T cells sorted from blood, obtained at week 4, from a patient treated with tofacitinib. The receptors were sampled from a human donor with alopecia areata.

About this clone: Other DNA sequences in this sample translate to the same CDR3. The CDR3 DNA reads TGTGCCTGGAGTGGGACAGCCTATGGCTACACCTTC. This translates into CAWSGTAYGYTF. The chain carries TRBV30 and TRBJ1-2; weak D call: TRBD1 (6 bases). The CDR3 loop spans 12 amino acids. Germline CDR1 and CDR2: GTSNPN and SVGIG (reference sequence). Trimming cost V 1 base and J 4 bases, with 7 bases left between them.

The chain links TRBV11-2 to TRBJ2-2; D is uncertain. V lost 5 bases and J lost 1, with 5 bases in between. The V gene's germline CDR1 is SGHAT and CDR2 FQNNGV. The CDR3 has 13 residues. CDR3 protein: CASSIKNTGELFF. CDR3 nucleotides: TGTGCCAGCAGCATAAAGAACACCGGGGAGCTGTTTTTT.

This clone was seen a few times. The CDR3 loop reads CASSLSLRDEQYF. Here the CDR3 DNA reads TGTGCCAGCAGTTTAAGTCTAAGAGACGAGCAGTACTTC. The rearrangement uses TRBV28 and TRBJ2-7; no definite D call. CDR1 is MDHEN, CDR2 SYDVKM, per germline. The CDR3 runs to 13 residues. V lost 2 bases, J lost 5 bases, and 10 bases lay in between.

The gene calls are TRBV25-1 and TRBJ1-1; D is perhaps TRBD1 (5 bases). CDR3 length equals 12 residues. Germline V gene lookup returns CDR1 MGHDK and CDR2 SYGVNS. Trimming cost V 4 bases and J 6 bases, with 9 bases left between them. DNA of the CDR3: TGTGCCAGCAGTGGCAGACAGCCTGAAGCTTTCTTT. Translation gives CASSGRQPEAFF.

J is TRBJ1-3 and V is TRBV5-1; D not certain. Trimming took off 3 bases at V and 2 bases at J, with 15 bases between the two ends. The CDR3 has 16 residues. Germline CDR1 is SGHRS and CDR2 is YFSETQ. CDR3 in amino acids: CASSSTTGRTGNTIYF. DNA for the CDR3: TGCGCCAGCAGCTCCACGACTGGGAGGACTGGAAACACCATATATTTT.